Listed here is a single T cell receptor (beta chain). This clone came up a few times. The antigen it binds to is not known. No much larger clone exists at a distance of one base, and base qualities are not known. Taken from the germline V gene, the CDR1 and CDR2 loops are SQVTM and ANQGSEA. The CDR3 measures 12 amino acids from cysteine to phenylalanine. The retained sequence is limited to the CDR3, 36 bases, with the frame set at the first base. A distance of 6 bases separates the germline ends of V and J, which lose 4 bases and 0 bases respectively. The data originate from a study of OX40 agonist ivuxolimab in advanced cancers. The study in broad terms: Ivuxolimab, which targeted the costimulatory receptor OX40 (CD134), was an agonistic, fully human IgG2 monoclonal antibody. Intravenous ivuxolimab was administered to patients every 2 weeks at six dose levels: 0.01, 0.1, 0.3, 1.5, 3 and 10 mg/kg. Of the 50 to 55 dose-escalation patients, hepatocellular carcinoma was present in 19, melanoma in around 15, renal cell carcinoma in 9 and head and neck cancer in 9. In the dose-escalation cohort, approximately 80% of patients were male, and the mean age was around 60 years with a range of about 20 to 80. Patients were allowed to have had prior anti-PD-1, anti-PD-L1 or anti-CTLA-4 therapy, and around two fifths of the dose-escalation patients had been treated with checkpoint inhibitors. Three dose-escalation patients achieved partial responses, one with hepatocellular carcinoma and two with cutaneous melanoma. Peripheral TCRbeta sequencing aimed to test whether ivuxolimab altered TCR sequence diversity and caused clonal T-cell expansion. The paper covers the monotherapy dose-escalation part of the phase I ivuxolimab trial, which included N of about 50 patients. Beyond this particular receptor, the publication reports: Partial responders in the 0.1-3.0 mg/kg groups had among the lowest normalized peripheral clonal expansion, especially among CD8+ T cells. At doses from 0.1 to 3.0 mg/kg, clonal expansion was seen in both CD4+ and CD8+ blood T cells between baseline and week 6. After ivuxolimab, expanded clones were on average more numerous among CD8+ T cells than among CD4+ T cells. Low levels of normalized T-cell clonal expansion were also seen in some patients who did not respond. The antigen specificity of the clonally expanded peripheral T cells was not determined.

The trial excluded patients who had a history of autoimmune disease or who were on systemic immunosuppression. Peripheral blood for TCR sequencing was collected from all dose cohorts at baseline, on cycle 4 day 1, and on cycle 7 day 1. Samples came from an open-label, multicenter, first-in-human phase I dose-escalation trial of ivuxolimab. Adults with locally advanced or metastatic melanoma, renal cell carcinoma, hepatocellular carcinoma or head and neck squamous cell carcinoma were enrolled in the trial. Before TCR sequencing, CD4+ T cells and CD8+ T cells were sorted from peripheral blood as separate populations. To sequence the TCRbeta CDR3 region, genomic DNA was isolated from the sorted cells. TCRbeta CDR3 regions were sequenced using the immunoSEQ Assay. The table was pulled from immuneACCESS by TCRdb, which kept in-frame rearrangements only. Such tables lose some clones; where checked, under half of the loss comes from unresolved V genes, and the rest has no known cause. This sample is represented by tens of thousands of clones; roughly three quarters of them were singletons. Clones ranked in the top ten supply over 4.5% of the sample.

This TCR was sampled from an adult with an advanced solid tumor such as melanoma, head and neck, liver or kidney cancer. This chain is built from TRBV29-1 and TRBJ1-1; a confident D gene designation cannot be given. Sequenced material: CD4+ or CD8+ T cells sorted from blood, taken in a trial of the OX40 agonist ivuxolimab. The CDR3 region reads CSVGVMNTEAFF. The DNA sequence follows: TGCAGCGTTGGGGTCATGAACACTGAAGCTTTCTTT.